Following are 5 T cell receptor beta chains from one sample sequenced in a study of control samples from healthy donors and cancer patients. Sequencing was performed with immunoSEQ multiplex PCR; in TCRdb, only in-frame clones are kept and a portion is missing. Counted here are roughly 90,000 clones, 85% to 90% occurring once; the ten biggest clones make up 8.5% to 10%. Sequencing used PBMCs. These receptors came from a woman aged 50 to 65 with colorectal cancer.

The V call is TRBV5-1, the J call TRBJ2-3, with a weak D call TRBD2 (5 bases). V dropped 3 bases and J dropped 2 bases, with 13 bases sitting between them. The CDR3 is 15 residues long. The germline V gene encodes CDR1 SGHRS and CDR2 YFSETQ. The CDR3: CASSSSGIHTDTQYF. As DNA, the CDR3 is TGCGCCAGCAGCTCCTCCGGGATCCACACAGATACGCAGTATTTT.

V gene TRBV15 combines with J gene TRBJ1-2; maybe TRBD1 (6 bases). Trimming left V 2 bases short and J 6 bases short, with 10 bases between. Per the germline V gene, CDR1 is LNHNV and CDR2 is YYDKDF (reference sequence). The CDR3 has 13 residues. The CDR3 DNA is TGTGCCACCAGCAGATCAGGGGACAATGGCTACACCTTC. It codes for CATSRSGDNGYTF. Full variable domain (missing parts from reference TRBV15 and TRBJ1-2): DAMVIQNPRYQVTQFGKPVTLSCSQTLNHNVMYWYQQKSSQAPKLLFHYYDKDFNNEADTPDNFQSRRPNTSFCFLDIRSPGLGDTAMYLCATSRSGDNGYTFGSGTRLTVV.

V gene TRBV5-1 combines with J gene TRBJ2-5, with D maybe TRBD1 (5 bases). The V gene lost 6 bases and the J gene lost 0 bases, with 15 bases spanning the gap. The CDR3 covers 15 residues. Germline loops: CDR1 SGHRS, CDR2 YFSETQ. CDR3 DNA: TGCGCCAGCACCTTCTCCAGGGCGGACCAAGAGACCCAGTACTTC. Translation: CASTFSRADQETQYF.

The chain has TRBV7-8 and TRBJ2-5; 7 nucleotides align to TRBD1. The germline CDR1 and CDR2 sequences are SGHVS and FQNEAQ. Trimming took 4 bases from V and 1 from J; bases not matched to a gene: 3. The CDR3 extends over 14 amino acids. The CDR3 DNA follows: TGTGCCAGCAGCTGGGACAGACCCCAAGAGACCCAGTACTTC. Amino acids: CASSWDRPQETQYF.

The rearrangement links TRBV5-1 to TRBJ1-6, with TRBD1 matching over 7 bases. The CDR3 has 19 residues. Germline V CDR1 and CDR2: SGHRS, YFSETQ. V lost 0 bases and J lost 0; bases outside the gene matches: 9. The CDR3 is CASSLDRGLSRSYNSPLHF. CDR3 DNA sequence: TGCGCCAGCAGCTTGGACAGGGGCCTGTCACGCTCCTATAATTCACCCCTCCACTTT.